Following are 14 T cell receptor beta chains from one sample sequenced in a study of neurological immune-mediated disorders. TCRdb recomputed calls from the 5' RACE reads with MiXCR, one row per CDR3 protein. Among more than 50,000 distinct CDR3 sequences, approximately 4.1% were seen once, and the ten largest hold 1.3%. Specimen: PBMCs. Receptors were obtained from a man younger than 40 with multiple sclerosis.

This clonotype has a count of ten or more. The chain links TRBV9 to TRBJ2-2; 10 nucleotides match TRBD2. The V and J ends lost 5 bases and 0 bases, in that order; junction bases with no gene match: 4. The CDR3 sequence is 16 residues long. Germline lookup yields CDR1 SGDLS and CDR2 YYNGEE. CDR3 loop: CASSKAGGTNTGELFF. Written as DNA, the CDR3 is TGTGCCAGCAGTAAAGCGGGGGGGACGAACACCGGGGAGCTGTTTTTT.

This clonotype showed up just a few times. The V call is TRBV14, the J call TRBJ2-1; D ambiguous. Germline CDR1 is SGHDN and CDR2 is FVKESK. The CDR3 spans 14 residues. With 4 bases removed from V and 3 bases from J, the gap between germline ends came to 10 bases. Here the CDR3 reads CASSRPQFYNEQFF. The CDR3 DNA is TGTGCCAGCAGCCGGCCCCAATTCTACAATGAGCAGTTCTTC.

There are many counts of this clonotype. The chain combines TRBV18 with TRBJ2-7, with D uncertain. CDR1 and CDR2 from the germline V gene are KGHSH and LQKENI. The V and J ends lost 1 base and 5 bases respectively, with 6 bases between them. CDR3 length: 12 amino acids. The CDR3 region is CASSPRVDEQYF. CDR3 sequence (DNA): TGTGCCAGCTCACCACGGGTCGACGAGCAGTACTTC. Drawing the rest from reference TRBV18 and TRBJ2-7, the complete variable domain is NAGVMQNPRHLVRRRGQEARLRCSPMKGHSHVYWYRQLPEEGLKFMVYLQKENIIDESGMPKERFSAEFPKEGPSILRIQQVVRGDSAAYFCASSPRVDEQYFGPGTRLTVT.

This clonotype has a count of ten or more. The chain joins TRBV4-1 to TRBJ1-5; a weak D match, TRBD1 (5 bases). Per germline, CDR1 MGHRA and CDR2 YSYEKL. This CDR3 has 17 residues. V dropped 2 bases and J dropped 1 base, with 15 bases sitting between them. CDR3 DNA sequence: TGCGCCAGCAGCCAAACCTTAAGGGGCAGGAGCAATCAGCCCCAGCATTTT. Translation: CASSQTLRGRSNQPQHF.

This clonotype was counted ten times or more. This chain joins TRBV5-1 and TRBJ2-5; 12 bases match TRBD1. CDR1 and CDR2 from the germline V gene are SGHRS and YFSETQ. V lost 5 bases, J lost 3 bases, and 8 bases stayed unmatched. There are 16 residues in the CDR3. DNA of the CDR3: TGCGCCAGCAGTTCCGGGACAGGGGGCGGAAAAGAGACCCAGTACTTC. This encodes CASSSGTGGGKETQYF.

This clonotype showed up many times. The chain employs TRBV7-6 and TRBJ2-3; D might be TRBD1 or TRBD2, each matching 6 bases. The CDR3 consists of 17 residues. The V gene lost 7 bases and the J gene lost 2 bases, with 22 bases spanning the gap. The germline V gene has CDR1 SGHVS and CDR2 FNYEAQ. CDR3 region: CASTPDAGTKSTDTQYF. The CDR3 DNA is TGTGCCAGCACCCCCGATGCGGGGACAAAGTCCACAGATACGCAGTATTTT.

This clonotype was counted between two and nine times. This chain links TRBV11-2 with TRBJ2-7; 10 bases agree with TRBD2. The CDR3 length is 14 residues. Germline-derived CDR1 and CDR2 are SGHAT and FQNNGV. V shed 5 bases and J 2 bases; nucleotides not matched to a gene: 3. For the CDR3, the DNA is TGTGCCAGCAGCCCTAGCGGGGGACCCTACGAGCAGTACTTC. It translates to CASSPSGGPYEQYF. Full variable domain (rest looked up from reference TRBV11-2 and TRBJ2-7): EAGVAQSPRYKIIEKRQSVAFWCNPISGHATLYWYQQILGQGPKLLIQFQNNGVVDDSQLPKDRFSAERLKGVDSTLKIQPAKLEDSAVYLCASSPSGGPYEQYFGPGTRLTVT.

In its sample, this clonotype was seen many times. The CDR3 DNA reads TGTGCCAGCACCACGGGGGAGGGAATTCGCGATGAGCAGTTCTTC. This sequence encodes CASTTGEGIRDEQFF. V gene TRBV12-3 or TRBV12-4 combines with J gene TRBJ2-1; 7 bases are shared with TRBD2. The CDR3 runs to 15 residues. V lost 7 bases and J lost 8; bases outside the gene matches: 14.

This clonotype has at least ten counts. The CDR3 reads CASSSGQLNTEAFF. The CDR3 bases are TGTGCCAGCAGCTCGGGACAGTTGAACACTGAAGCTTTCTTT. The genes are TRBV7-2 and TRBJ1-1; 7 nucleotides agree with TRBD1. Trimming at V came to 4 bases and at J to 0 bases, leaving 2 bases not matched to a gene. The CDR3 is made up of 14 amino acids. From germline, CDR1 is SGHTA and CDR2 FQGNSA.

This clonotype was seen at least ten times. The chain employs TRBV20-1 and TRBJ2-1; no firm D call. Germline CDR1 reads DFQATT; CDR2 reads SNEGSKA (reference sequence). This CDR3 is built from 12 residues. Deletions cut 4 bases from V and 8 bases from J, with 12 bases between. The CDR3 is CSATAESDEQFF. The CDR3 DNA follows: TGCAGTGCTACCGCGGAGAGCGATGAGCAGTTCTTC.

This clonotype was detected many times. This chain uses TRBV11-2 with TRBJ2-5; 7 bases are a match to TRBD1. V was clipped by 5 bases and J by 2 bases; unmatched bases: 8. There are 15 residues in the CDR3. CDR1 and CDR2 (germline): SGHAT, FQNNGV. The CDR3 here is CASSRSPGQQETQYF. CDR3 nucleotide sequence: TGTGCCAGCAGCCGTTCCCCGGGACAGCAAGAGACCCAGTACTTC.

There are many counts of this clonotype. As DNA, the CDR3 is TGCAGTGCTAGAGATCCCGGGGGGGCAAATCAGCCCCAGCATTTT. It translates to CSARDPGGANQPQHF. The V and J genes are TRBV20-1 and TRBJ1-5, with TRBD1 as a possible D gene (6 bases). The CDR3 consists of 15 residues. Per the germline V gene, CDR1 is DFQATT and CDR2 is SNEGSKA (reference sequence). Trimming removed 0 bases at V and 4 bases at J, with 13 bases between.

This clonotype was counted at least ten times. The chain carries TRBV20-1 and TRBJ2-1, with 14 bases identical to TRBD2. The CDR3 has 15 amino acids. The ends lost 5 bases at V and 8 bases at J; junction bases unmatched: 8. Germline CDR1 DFQATT, CDR2 SNEGSKA (reference sequence). In DNA, the CDR3 is TGCAGTGCTCGGACTAGCGGGGGGCCGGGGGATGAGCAGTTCTTC. This codes for CSARTSGGPGDEQFF.

This clonotype has a count of ten or more. The J gene is TRBJ2-5, the V gene TRBV4-1, with D possibly matching TRBD2 (5 bases). This CDR3 is 16 amino acids long. CDR1 and CDR2 from the germline V gene are MGHRA and YSYEKL. V gave up 4 bases and J gave up 0 bases, with 15 bases separating them. CDR3 sequence (DNA): TGCGCCAGCAGCCCTCGGAGGAGCTCGAACCAAGAGACCCAGTACTTC. Protein sequence: CASSPRRSSNQETQYF.